This TCR beta chain was obtained from a study of cytomegalovirus exposure and HLA in healthy donors. General study points: The dataset shows that most TCR sequences were rare, while some public TCRs occurred in many donors. CMV serostatus was the sole immune exposure data available.

Notes on this clone: Antigen unknown.

From germline, CDR1 is LGHNA and CDR2 YSLEER. The CDR3 consists of 11 residues. V lost 1 base and J lost 5, with 3 bases in between. 60 Vbeta and 13 Jbeta primers were used in PCR. Profiled with immunoSEQ multiplex PCR; TCRdb holds only in-frame clones, not every one. This sample has roughly 170,000 clones; approximately 84% occur once, and the top ten carry more than 4%. The TCR comes from a man aged 18-30 years in good health and CMV-seronegative. The sample consisted of PBMCs. The V gene is TRBV4-3, the J gene TRBJ2-7; D remains ambiguous. The CDR3 DNA reads TGCGCCAGCAGCCAAGGGCACGAGCAGTACTTC. Protein sequence: CASSQGHEQYF.